A selection of T cell receptor beta chains follows, all from one sample in a study of blood T cell repertoires in COVID-19. Sequencing was performed with immunoSEQ multiplex PCR; in TCRdb, only in-frame clones are kept and a portion is missing. The data show over 85,000 clones, with about 88% seen just once and less than 6.5% held by the top ten. Sequencing input: peripheral blood. The receptors derive from a man between 40 and 49 years old with acute or convalescent COVID-19. Both conserved end residues are part of each CDR3. A D gene is named only where the DNA matches it firmly. Expanded clones are given a class, and other clones once, few, many or no size at all.

NA	TRBJ2-7	TRBD1	TRBV19	TGTGCCAGTAGTACCTCGACAGGGGGCGGATACGAGCAGTACTTC	CASSTSTGGGYEQYF
once	TRBJ2-1	TRBD1	TRBV5-1	TGCGCCAGCGGCCCCGGACAGGGCTTGAATGAGCAGTTCTTC	CASGPGQGLNEQFF
NA	TRBJ2-1	TRBD2	TRBV5-1	TGCGCCAGCAGCCACCGGACTAGCGGGATGTCGTACAATGAGCAGTTCTTC	CASSHRTSGMSYNEQFF
NA	TRBJ1-1	NA	TRBV11-3	TGTGCCAGCAGCTTAAACGGGAACACTGAAGCTTTCTTT	CASSLNGNTEAFF
NA	TRBJ2-3	TRBD2	TRBV6-6	TGTGCCAGCAGTTACCTGCGGGGGTCCACAGATACGCAGTATTTT	CASSYLRGSTDTQYF
NA	TRBJ2-2	TRBD1	TRBV6-5	TGTGCCAGCAGCCGAAGGGGACAGGGGACCGGGGAGCTGTTTTTT	CASSRRGQGTGELFF
NA	TRBJ2-3	TRBD2	TRBV6-6	TGTGCCAGCAGGCGGACTAGCGGGGTGAGCACAGATACGCAGTATTTT	CASRRTSGVSTDTQYF
few	TRBJ1-3	TRBD1	TRBV6-5	TGTGCCAGCAGTTACTCCAGGGGGCTAGGTGGAAACACCATATATTTT	CASSYSRGLGGNTIYF
NA	TRBJ1-2	TRBD1	TRBV19	TGTGCCAGTAGTCCCCGACAGGGTAGGGCTGGCTACACCTTC	CASSPRQGRAGYTF
NA	TRBJ1-1	NA	TRBV30	TGTGCCTGGAGCCTGGGGGCTGGAGCTTTCTTT	CAWSLGAGAFF
NA	TRBJ2-2	NA	TRBV5-1	NA	CASSFGPGITGELFF
NA	TRBJ1-2	NA	TRBV7-2	TGTGCCAGCACCCAATCGGGTGGGTTTAGTTTTGGAGGCTACACCTTC	CASTQSGGFSFGGYTF
NA	TRBJ1-2	TRBD1	TRBV12-3/TRBV12-4	TGTGCCAGCAGCTTCGACAGGGACTATGGCTACACCTTC	CASSFDRDYGYTF
NA	TRBJ1-1	NA	TRBV5-1	TGCGCCAGCAGCTTGGCAGGGAACACTGAAGCTTTCTTT	CASSLAGNTEAFF
NA	TRBJ1-1	NA	TRBV10-3	TGTGCCATCAGTAGGGTTGCGGGTACTGAAGCTTTCTTT	CAISRVAGTEAFF
NA	TRBJ2-1	NA	TRBV11-3	TGTGCCAGCAGCCCCCACCCGAGCTCCTACAATGAGCAGTTCTTC	CASSPHPSSYNEQFF
NA	TRBJ1-1	TRBD1	TRBV7-9	TGTGCCAGCAGCTTCAGACAGGGGATGAACACTGAAGCTTTCTTT	CASSFRQGMNTEAFF
NA	TRBJ1-2	TRBD1	TRBV19	TGTGCCAGTAGCCCCGGGGACAGGGGTTATGGCTACACCTTC	CASSPGDRGYGYTF
once	TRBJ1-1	NA	TRBV5-6	TGTGCCAGCAGCCTGCAGGGCTGGACTGAAGCTTTCTTT	CASSLQGWTEAFF
few	TRBJ1-1	NA	TRBV19	TGTGCCAGTAGTATAGACAGGGCCCCCACTGAAGCTTTCTTT	CASSIDRAPTEAFF
NA	TRBJ2-7	NA	TRBV6-1	TGTGCCAGCAGTGAAGAGACGGGAGTAGGCCCTTACGAGCAGTACTTC	CASSEETGVGPYEQYF
NA	TRBJ2-2	TRBD1	TRBV11-2	TGTGCCAGCAGCCAATTGACAGGGTTAAACACCGGGGAGCTGTTTTTT	CASSQLTGLNTGELFF
few	TRBJ2-5	NA	TRBV7-2	TGTGCCAGCAGCGGAGCCCACGGGGGGCTGGAGACCCAGTACTTC	CASSGAHGGLETQYF
NA	TRBJ2-2	TRBD1	TRBV5-1	TGCGCCAGCCGGGGACAGGGTAACACCGGGGAGCTGTTTTTT	CASRGQGNTGELFF